This TCR beta chain was identified during a study of T cells in Graves' hyperthyroidism and ophthalmopathy. Authors of the study amplified TCR beta CDR3 regions from RNA transcripts. TCR CDR3 regions were first amplified by RT-PCR with HTBI primers. TCRdb re-called the multiplex PCR reads with MiXCR, one entry per CDR3 protein. The sample contains under 700,000 distinct CDR3 sequences, about 43% of which appear only once. Germline loops: CDR1 SQVTM, CDR2 ANQGSEA. CDR3 length: 15 amino acids. Sequenced sample: peripheral blood or thyroid tissue (not recorded which). This sequence originates from a woman aged 18 to 35 with Graves' hyperthyroidism. The gene calls are TRBV29-1 and TRBJ1-1, with TRBD1 matching over 7 bases. CDR3 sequence reads: CSYSAYRGGGTEAFF. The CDR3 DNA is TGCAGTTACTCGGCCTACAGGGGAGGGGGCACTGAAGCTTTCTTT.